This is a list of T cell receptor beta chains from one sample in a study of blood T cell repertoires in COVID-19. Using immunoSEQ multiplex PCR, the repertoire was profiled, and TCRdb retains in-frame clones only, with some absent. Seen here are 80,000 or so clones, about 88% observed once, and the top ten hold around a tenth. Sequenced input: peripheral blood. The receptors were sampled from a human donor in a cohort sampled during active COVID-19. Each CDR3 is given with its conserved first and last residue. Fields, in order: J gene, clone size, D gene, V gene, CDR3 DNA, CDR3 protein. A D gene is named only where the DNA matches it firmly. Size values are once, few and many counts, or a class for expanded clones, and some rows have none.

j_call: TRBJ1-2
clone_size: NA
d_call: TRBD1
v_call: TRBV18
cdr3_nt: TGTGCCAGCTCACCGGACAGGGTCTATGGCTACACCTTC
cdr3_aa: CASSPDRVYGYTF

j_call: TRBJ2-6
clone_size: NA
d_call: TRBD1
v_call: TRBV6-4
cdr3_nt: TGTGCCAGCAGTCCCGGGACAGGGGGCTCTGGGGCCAACGTCCTGACTTTC
cdr3_aa: CASSPGTGGSGANVLTF

j_call: TRBJ1-5
clone_size: NA
d_call: NA
v_call: TRBV9
cdr3_nt: TGTGCCAGCAGCGTGAAAGGGGGTTATGAGCCCCAGCATTTT
cdr3_aa: CASSVKGGYEPQHF

j_call: TRBJ1-2
clone_size: NA
d_call: TRBD1
v_call: TRBV27
cdr3_nt: TGTGCCAGCAGTTTATTCGGCGGGACAGGGGCCTTCTATGGCTACACCTTC
cdr3_aa: CASSLFGGTGAFYGYTF

j_call: TRBJ2-4
clone_size: NA
d_call: TRBD2
v_call: TRBV6-6
cdr3_nt: TGTGCCAGCAGTCAACTAGCGGAAGCCAAAAACATTCAGTACTTC
cdr3_aa: CASSQLAEAKNIQYF

j_call: TRBJ1-1
clone_size: NA
d_call: TRBD1
v_call: TRBV18
cdr3_nt: TGTGCCAGCTCCTTGGGACAGGGGTTCACTGAAGCTTTCTTT
cdr3_aa: CASSLGQGFTEAFF

j_call: TRBJ2-1
clone_size: NA
d_call: TRBD1
v_call: TRBV12-3/TRBV12-4
cdr3_nt: TGTGCCGGGGGCAGGGGGCTTAATAATGAGCAGTTCTTC
cdr3_aa: CAGGRGLNNEQFF

j_call: TRBJ2-3
clone_size: once
d_call: NA
v_call: TRBV4-2
cdr3_nt: TGTGCCAGCAGCCAAGATCCCGGTGGTGGTCTTGTCACAGATACGCAGTATTTT
cdr3_aa: CASSQDPGGGLVTDTQYF

j_call: TRBJ1-1
clone_size: NA
d_call: NA
v_call: TRBV12-5
cdr3_nt: TGTGCTAGTGGAGCGGGACTGAAGAACACTGAAGCTTTCTTT
cdr3_aa: CASGAGLKNTEAFF

j_call: TRBJ2-3
clone_size: once
d_call: NA
v_call: TRBV30
cdr3_nt: TGTGCCTGGAGCCGGGGGGCTACGCCAGGGGATACGCAGTATTTT
cdr3_aa: CAWSRGATPGDTQYF

j_call: TRBJ1-5
clone_size: NA
d_call: TRBD1
v_call: TRBV2
cdr3_nt: TGTGCCAGCAGACTCCTTCGGACAGGGGCTCAGCCCCAGCATTTT
cdr3_aa: CASRLLRTGAQPQHF

j_call: TRBJ2-7
clone_size: NA
d_call: NA
v_call: TRBV28
cdr3_nt: TGTGCCAGCAGTTTATTTGGTGGGGACACCCACTACGAGCAGTACTTC
cdr3_aa: CASSLFGGDTHYEQYF

j_call: TRBJ2-3
clone_size: NA
d_call: NA
v_call: TRBV10-3
cdr3_nt: TGTGCCATCGCCTCATCAGAGGGTCGGGATACGCAGTATTTT
cdr3_aa: CAIASSEGRDTQYF

j_call: TRBJ2-2
clone_size: NA
d_call: NA
v_call: TRBV7-6
cdr3_nt: TGTGCCAGCAGCTTTTCCCGGACAAACACCGGGGAGCTGTTTTTT
cdr3_aa: CASSFSRTNTGELFF

j_call: TRBJ2-7
clone_size: NA
d_call: NA
v_call: TRBV29-1
cdr3_nt: TGCAGCGTTGAAGATAACTACGAGCAGTACTTC
cdr3_aa: CSVEDNYEQYF

j_call: TRBJ2-3
clone_size: NA
d_call: NA
v_call: TRBV6-5
cdr3_nt: TGTGCCAGCAGCCGAGACAGGGGAGGGGATACGCAGTATTTT
cdr3_aa: CASSRDRGGDTQYF

j_call: TRBJ2-5
clone_size: NA
d_call: TRBD2
v_call: TRBV29-1
cdr3_nt: TGCAGCGTTGACCAGCGGGGCCAACAAGAGACCCAGTACTTC
cdr3_aa: CSVDQRGQQETQYF

j_call: TRBJ2-1
clone_size: NA
d_call: NA
v_call: TRBV6-4
cdr3_nt: TGTGCCAGCATCCAGCCGCCCCCACAGCAGCGGCGTCCCTCCTACAATGAGCAGTTCTTC
cdr3_aa: CASIQPPPQQRRPSYNEQFF

j_call: TRBJ2-3
clone_size: NA
d_call: TRBD2
v_call: TRBV5-1
cdr3_nt: TGCGCCAGCAGGTCCGGGACTAGCGGACCCGCGGCAGATACGCAGTATTTT
cdr3_aa: CASRSGTSGPAADTQYF

j_call: TRBJ2-7
clone_size: NA
d_call: TRBD2
v_call: TRBV3-1/TRBV3-2
cdr3_nt: TGTGCCAGCAGCCAAGGTGGACTAGCCTACGAGCAGTACTTC
cdr3_aa: CASSQGGLAYEQYF

j_call: TRBJ2-1
clone_size: NA
d_call: NA
v_call: TRBV7-2
cdr3_nt: TGTGCCAGCAGCCTAGTTCCGGGGAATGAGCAGTTCTTC
cdr3_aa: CASSLVPGNEQFF

j_call: TRBJ2-7
clone_size: NA
d_call: TRBD2
v_call: TRBV6-5
cdr3_nt: TGTGCCAGCAGTTACCGGGAGGGCGACTACGAGCAGTACTTC
cdr3_aa: CASSYREGDYEQYF

j_call: TRBJ2-5
clone_size: NA
d_call: TRBD2
v_call: TRBV7-9
cdr3_nt: TGTGCCAGCAGCTTAGCGACGGGAGGTCAAGAGACCCAGTACTTC
cdr3_aa: CASSLATGGQETQYF

j_call: TRBJ2-1
clone_size: NA
d_call: NA
v_call: TRBV27
cdr3_nt: TGTGCCAGCAGTCCGGCTGTAGCAGCAGACCTCTACAATGAGCAGTTCTTC
cdr3_aa: CASSPAVAADLYNEQFF

j_call: TRBJ1-3
clone_size: NA
d_call: TRBD1
v_call: TRBV9
cdr3_nt: TGTGCCAGCAGCGTAGACGCGCGTAGGACAGGATACCCGGGAAACACCATATATTTT
cdr3_aa: CASSVDARRTGYPGNTIYF

j_call: TRBJ2-7
clone_size: NA
d_call: TRBD2
v_call: TRBV18
cdr3_nt: TGTGCCAGCTCAAGTCCCCTGGGACTAGGCTACGAGCAGTACTTC
cdr3_aa: CASSSPLGLGYEQYF

j_call: TRBJ1-2
clone_size: NA
d_call: NA
v_call: TRBV10-1
cdr3_nt: TGCGCCAGCAGTGAAGCAGGGGACCCCTATGGCTACACCTTC
cdr3_aa: CASSEAGDPYGYTF

j_call: TRBJ2-1
clone_size: few
d_call: TRBD2
v_call: TRBV3-1/TRBV3-2
cdr3_nt: TGTGCCAGCAGCCAAGATCCCCTAGCGGGGGAGGGTGAGCAGTTCTTC
cdr3_aa: CASSQDPLAGEGEQFF

j_call: TRBJ2-7
clone_size: NA
d_call: NA
v_call: TRBV6-5
cdr3_nt: TGTGCCAGCAGTAACCAGGGGTCCTACGAGCAGTACTTC
cdr3_aa: CASSNQGSYEQYF

j_call: TRBJ2-6
clone_size: NA
d_call: NA
v_call: TRBV10-2
cdr3_nt: TGCGCCAGCAGTGCCAGGGGCGGCGTCCTGACTTTC
cdr3_aa: CASSARGGVLTF

j_call: TRBJ1-2
clone_size: once
d_call: NA
v_call: TRBV30
cdr3_nt: TGTGCCTGGAATACGGCAGGGGCTGCCTATGGCTACACCTTC
cdr3_aa: CAWNTAGAAYGYTF

j_call: TRBJ2-1
clone_size: NA
d_call: TRBD2
v_call: TRBV7-6
cdr3_nt: TGTGCCAGCAGCTTGGGGCTAGCGGAAACGAGCTCCTACAATGAGCAGTTCTTC
cdr3_aa: CASSLGLAETSSYNEQFF

j_call: TRBJ1-4
clone_size: NA
d_call: NA
v_call: TRBV28
cdr3_nt: TGTGCCAGCAGCGGAGGAGCGGCAACTAATGAAAAACTGTTTTTT
cdr3_aa: CASSGGAATNEKLFF

j_call: TRBJ2-3
clone_size: NA
d_call: NA
v_call: TRBV9
cdr3_nt: TGTGCCAGCAGCCCGACTTCCACAGATACGCAGTATTTT
cdr3_aa: CASSPTSTDTQYF

j_call: TRBJ1-4
clone_size: NA
d_call: NA
v_call: TRBV5-1
cdr3_nt: TGCGCCAGCAGCTTGGGGGCAGGGGAAGGGGCTAATGAAAAACTGTTTTTT
cdr3_aa: CASSLGAGEGANEKLFF

j_call: TRBJ2-3
clone_size: NA
d_call: NA
v_call: TRBV18
cdr3_nt: TGTGCCAGCTCACCACCAGGGCTTGGGGCCAGCACAGATACGCAGTATTTT
cdr3_aa: CASSPPGLGASTDTQYF

j_call: TRBJ2-1
clone_size: NA
d_call: NA
v_call: TRBV27
cdr3_nt: TGTGCCACCCGGTTAGGCGGCAGCTCCTACAATGAGCAGTTCTTC
cdr3_aa: CATRLGGSSYNEQFF

j_call: TRBJ1-1
clone_size: NA
d_call: NA
v_call: TRBV18
cdr3_nt: TGTGCCAGCTCACCACCCACAGGGAACACTGAAGCTTTCTTT
cdr3_aa: CASSPPTGNTEAFF

j_call: TRBJ1-3
clone_size: NA
d_call: TRBD1
v_call: TRBV19
cdr3_nt: TGTGCCAGTAGTATGGGACAGGGCTCTGGAAACACCATATATTTT
cdr3_aa: CASSMGQGSGNTIYF

j_call: TRBJ2-4
clone_size: NA
d_call: TRBD2
v_call: TRBV29-1
cdr3_nt: TGCAGCGTTGAAGATCTGAGGCTTAGGCGGGAGACGAGAGACAAAAACATTCAGTACTTC
cdr3_aa: CSVEDLRLRRETRDKNIQYF

j_call: TRBJ2-2
clone_size: NA
d_call: TRBD2
v_call: TRBV4-1
cdr3_nt: TGCGCCAGCAGCCAACTTACAACATTTAGCGGGGGGGACCTGACCGGGGAGCTGTTTTTT
cdr3_aa: CASSQLTTFSGGDLTGELFF

j_call: TRBJ2-1
clone_size: NA
d_call: TRBD2
v_call: TRBV29-1
cdr3_nt: TGCAGCGTTGAAGGGTTTGGATACGGGGGGGGAGATAGCGGGAGTAGGCCCTATCACAATGAGCAGTTCTTC
cdr3_aa: CSVEGFGYGGGDSGSRPYHNEQFF

j_call: TRBJ2-7
clone_size: NA
d_call: NA
v_call: TRBV28
cdr3_nt: TGTGCCACGGAGGGAGGCTACGAGCAGTACTTC
cdr3_aa: CATEGGYEQYF

j_call: TRBJ1-1
clone_size: NA
d_call: TRBD1
v_call: TRBV6-2/TRBV6-3
cdr3_nt: TGTGCCAGCAGTTCCCGACAGGGGGCTTTCACTGAAGCTTTCTTT
cdr3_aa: CASSSRQGAFTEAFF

j_call: TRBJ1-4
clone_size: NA
d_call: TRBD1
v_call: TRBV25-1
cdr3_nt: TGTGCCAGCAGTGCACGACAGGGTTTGGGTCGGGAAAAACTGTTTTTT
cdr3_aa: CASSARQGLGREKLFF

j_call: TRBJ2-5
clone_size: NA
d_call: NA
v_call: TRBV7-9
cdr3_nt: TGTGCCAGCAGCTCACGGACAAACCCGAAAGAGACCCAGTACTTC
cdr3_aa: CASSSRTNPKETQYF

j_call: TRBJ1-1
clone_size: NA
d_call: TRBD1
v_call: TRBV10-1
cdr3_nt: TGCGCCAGCACTCCGGGACAGGGGGCGACCACTGAAGCTTTCTTT
cdr3_aa: CASTPGQGATTEAFF

j_call: TRBJ2-7
clone_size: once
d_call: NA
v_call: TRBV5-4
cdr3_nt: TGTGCCAGCACCATTGGGACTCACCGCTCCTACGAGCAGTACTTC
cdr3_aa: CASTIGTHRSYEQYF

j_call: TRBJ2-2
clone_size: NA
d_call: TRBD2
v_call: TRBV19
cdr3_nt: TGTGCCAGCCTAGCGGGGGGGGACACCGGGGAGCTGTTTTTT
cdr3_aa: CASLAGGDTGELFF

j_call: TRBJ2-7
clone_size: NA
d_call: NA
v_call: TRBV7-9
cdr3_nt: TGTGCCAGCAGCTTCCCAGGGCTCCCCTCCTACGAGCAGTACTTC
cdr3_aa: CASSFPGLPSYEQYF

j_call: TRBJ1-6
clone_size: NA
d_call: NA
v_call: TRBV28
cdr3_nt: TGTGCCAGCAGTGATTCGTTTGGGGGGGATTCACCCCTCCACTTT
cdr3_aa: CASSDSFGGDSPLHF

j_call: TRBJ2-5
clone_size: NA
d_call: TRBD2
v_call: TRBV5-1
cdr3_nt: TGCGCCAGCAGCGGCGGTCTAGCGGGAGGAGGAGAGACCCAGTACTTC
cdr3_aa: CASSGGLAGGGETQYF

j_call: TRBJ2-4
clone_size: once
d_call: NA
v_call: TRBV21-1
cdr3_nt: TGTGCCAGCAGCAAAGTGAGGGGGCTGTTTCAGTACTTC
cdr3_aa: CASSKVRGLFQYF

j_call: TRBJ2-3
clone_size: NA
d_call: TRBD1
v_call: TRBV19
cdr3_nt: TGTGCCATAGGGACAGGTCGAGATACGCAGTATTTT
cdr3_aa: CAIGTGRDTQYF

j_call: TRBJ2-1
clone_size: NA
d_call: TRBD2
v_call: TRBV24-1
cdr3_nt: TGTGCCACCAGTGACGCTAGCGGGGGTTACAATGAGCAGTTCTTC
cdr3_aa: CATSDASGGYNEQFF